Shown below are 21 T cell receptor beta chains from a single sample sequenced in a study of identical twins. One entry per CDR3 protein results from TCRdb running MiXCR on the 5' RACE reads. The repertoire consists of about 460,000 distinct CDR3 sequences, with about 14% occurring once and the leading ten covering about 0.52%. This sample also belongs to another study, concerning yellow fever vaccine responses in identical twins.

What was sequenced was CD4+ T cells sorted from blood. All receptors come from a woman aged 18 to 35 in good health.

On this clonotype itself: Possible read error: a much larger clone is one base away. For the CDR3, the DNA is TGTGCCAGCAGTGTACAGGTCCCCGGGGAGCTGTTTTTT. Its translation: CASSVQVPGELFF. V gene TRBV28 combines with J gene TRBJ2-2; maybe TRBD1 (5 bases). V lost 5 bases, J lost 6 bases, and 10 bases lay in between. The CDR3 is 13 amino acids. Looked up from germline, CDR1 is MDHEN and CDR2 is SYDVKM.

The V and J genes are TRBV5-8 and TRBJ1-5; 7 bases are shared with TRBD1. Germline V gives CDR1 SGHTS, CDR2 YDEGEE. Trimming cost V 3 bases and J 6 bases; bases outside gene matches: 12. The CDR3 contains 16 residues. The CDR3 nucleotides are TGTGCCAGCAGCTCCCACGAGACAGGGTACGGTCAGCCCCAGCATTTT. This encodes CASSSHETGYGQPQHF.

At least ten counts were recorded for this clonotype. The rearrangement links TRBV7-9 to TRBJ1-6; 7 bases align to TRBD1. V shed 5 bases, J shed 9 bases, and the junction held 1 base outside the gene matches. This CDR3 has 12 amino acids. The germline gives CDR1 SEHNR, CDR2 FQNEAQ (reference sequence). DNA for the CDR3: TGTGCCAGCAGCACAGGGGTTTCACCCCTCCACTTT. The encoded protein is CASSTGVSPLHF.

The J gene is TRBJ2-3, the V gene TRBV28; TRBD1 matches 7 bases. After removal of 9 bases from V and 1 base from J, the junction contained 10 bases not matched to a gene. Germline CDR1 reads MDHEN; CDR2 reads SYDVKM. CDR3 length: 15 amino acids. The CDR3: CASRQGRKGTDTQYF. For the CDR3, the DNA is TGTGCCAGTCGACAGGGACGAAAGGGCACAGATACGCAGTATTTT.

The chain recombines TRBV7-2 with TRBJ2-1; D is unclear. The V end was cut by 2 bases, the J end by 8 bases, with 10 bases between. There are 13 residues in the CDR3. Germline V gene sequence: CDR1 SGHTA, CDR2 FQGNSA. Written as DNA, the CDR3 is TGTGCCAGCAGCTTATGGCTAGGACATGAGCAGTTCTTC. It encodes CASSLWLGHEQFF.

This clonotype appeared a few times. V is TRBV25-1 and J is TRBJ2-1, with D perhaps matching TRBD1 (5 bases). The CDR3 spans 14 residues. Germline V gene lookup returns CDR1 MGHDK and CDR2 SYGVNS. Trimming took off 5 bases at V and 4 bases at J, with 12 bases between the two ends. The CDR3 region is CASSFRRGYNEQFF. For the CDR3, the DNA is TGTGCCAGCAGTTTCCGAAGGGGTTACAATGAGCAGTTCTTC.

A few counts support this clonotype. The chain is built from TRBV3-1 and TRBJ2-1; 7 bases line up with TRBD2. Germline V gives CDR1 LGHDT, CDR2 YNNKEL (reference sequence). The CDR3 extends over 18 amino acids. The trim removed 4 bases at V and 1 base at J, leaving 13 bases unmatched. The CDR3 coding sequence is TGTGCCAGCAGCCGAAATCCGGCAGCGGGAAGTTCCTACAATGAGCAGTTCTTC. This encodes CASSRNPAAGSSYNEQFF.

This chain links TRBV7-6 with TRBJ2-2; 8 nucleotides line up with TRBD2. CDR1 and CDR2 from the germline V gene are SGHVS and FNYEAQ. J gave up 3 bases and V 2 bases, and 5 bases lay outside the gene matches. The CDR3 sequence is 16 residues long. CDR3 bases: TGTGCCAGCAGCTTAAATAGCGGGGCGGACACCGGGGAGCTGTTTTTT. It encodes CASSLNSGADTGELFF.

This chain uses TRBV4-3 with TRBJ2-6; 8 nucleotides match TRBD1. The CDR3 covers 17 residues. V was clipped by 0 bases and J by 2 bases; unmatched bases: 3. CDR1 is LGHNA and CDR2 is YSLEER in the germline V gene. Written as DNA, the CDR3 is TGCGCCAGCAGCCAAGATGCAGGGGGCGCTGGGGCCAACGTCCTGACTTTC. Its translation: CASSQDAGGAGANVLTF.

This clonotype showed up many times. V usage is TRBV10-3 and J usage is TRBJ2-2; 7 bases agree with TRBD1. Losses at the gene ends were 0 bases for V and 5 bases for J; bases not matched to a gene: 6. CDR1 and CDR2 from the germline V gene are ENHRY and SYGVKD. This CDR3 has 16 residues. CDR3 sequence reads: CAISESRGQLTGELFF. DNA for the CDR3: TGTGCCATCAGTGAGTCGAGGGGACAGCTAACCGGGGAGCTGTTTTTT.

The chain recombines TRBV6-1 with TRBJ2-7; D gene ambiguous. CDR1 and CDR2 from the germline V gene are MNHNS and SASEGT. The CDR3 runs to 14 residues. V was trimmed by 2 bases and J by 10 bases, leaving 18 bases between them. CDR3 in amino acids: CASSESVGPGIQYF. CDR3 sequence (DNA): TGTGCCAGCAGTGAAAGTGTCGGACCGGGCATCCAGTACTTC.

This clonotype was observed a few times. This chain uses TRBV7-8 with TRBJ2-5, with D perhaps matching TRBD2 (5 bases). Germline values: CDR1 SGHVS, CDR2 FQNEAQ. V was cut by 4 bases and J by 4 bases, with 22 bases left in between. The CDR3 covers 17 residues. CDR3 DNA: TGTGCCAGCAGCTCATCCCTAGCCCGATTGTCTTTAGAGACCCAGTACTTC. Protein product: CASSSSLARLSLETQYF.

This clonotype turned up a few times. This sequence joins TRBV9 and TRBJ2-7; the match to TRBD2 covers 8 bases. CDR1 and CDR2 (germline): SGDLS, YYNGEE. The trim removed 0 bases at V and 4 bases at J, leaving 6 bases unmatched. The CDR3 consists of 15 residues. The DNA of the CDR3 is TGTGCCAGCAGCGTAGAGGGTACTAGCGGATACGAGCAGTACTTC. Translation: CASSVEGTSGYEQYF. Looking up the rest from reference TRBV9 and TRBJ2-7 gives the full variable domain: DSGVTQTPKHLITATGQRVTLRCSPRSGDLSVYWYQQSLDQGLQFLIQYYNGEERAKGNILERFSAQQFPDLHSELNLSSLELGDSALYFCASSVEGTSGYEQYFGPGTRLTVT.

This clonotype was seen ten or more times. The J gene is TRBJ2-7, the V gene TRBV7-2, with D uncertain. Trimming shortened V by 3 bases and J by 12 bases, and 21 bases separated the two germline ends. The CDR3 has 14 amino acids. Germline V gene sequence: CDR1 SGHTA, CDR2 FQGNSA. The CDR3 region is CASSFPPAGPVWYF. Here the CDR3 DNA reads TGTGCCAGCAGCTTTCCCCCCGCCGGTCCCGTGTGGTACTTC. Together with reference TRBV7-2 and TRBJ2-7, the CDR3 gives the full variable domain: GAGVSQSPSNKVTEKGKDVELRCDPISGHTALYWYRQSLGQGLEFLIYFQGNSAPDKSGLPSDRFSAERTGGSVSTLTIQRTQQEDSAVYLCASSFPPAGPVWYFGPGTRLTVT.

This chain uses TRBV12-3 or TRBV12-4 with TRBJ2-1; D is possibly TRBD2 (6 bases). Trimming took 7 bases from V and 8 from J, leaving 18 bases between them. This CDR3 comprises 14 residues. The chain's CDR3 is CASMGTGGFYEQFF. CDR3 coding DNA: TGTGCCAGCATGGGGACTGGGGGATTTTATGAGCAGTTCTTC.

This chain joins TRBV28 and TRBJ2-7; 8 nucleotides match TRBD2. V gave up 4 bases and J gave up 2 bases; unmatched junction bases: 10. CDR1 and CDR2 from the germline V gene are MDHEN and SYDVKM. The CDR3 runs to 16 residues. CDR3 protein: CASSSPGGGLPYEQYF. In DNA, the CDR3 is TGTGCCAGCAGTTCCCCGGGCGGGGGGCTACCCTACGAGCAGTACTTC.

The gene calls are TRBV10-2 and TRBJ2-3; no definite D call. The V and J ends lost 2 bases and 0 bases respectively, with 6 bases between them. CDR3 size: 14 residues. From germline, CDR1 is WSHSY and CDR2 SAAADI. Written as DNA, the CDR3 is TGCGCCAGCAGTGAGCGCGGAAGCACAGATACGCAGTATTTT. As protein: CASSERGSTDTQYF.

This clonotype was seen more than once but under ten times. J is TRBJ1-2 and V is TRBV9; the match to TRBD1 covers 7 bases. V shed 3 bases and J 6 bases; nucleotides not matched to a gene: 14. CDR3 length: 16 amino acids. Germline V gene sequence: CDR1 SGDLS, CDR2 YYNGEE. The CDR3 DNA reads TGTGCCAGCAGCGCCCTTCTTGGAGGGGGCGTAGATGGCTACACCTTC. Translating it yields CASSALLGGGVDGYTF.

This clonotype showed up just a few times. CDR3 loop: CSVVEPAGGSTDTQYF. The CDR3 bases are TGCAGCGTTGTCGAACCGGCGGGGGGTAGCACAGATACGCAGTATTTT. This sequence joins TRBV29-1 and TRBJ2-3, with 8 nucleotides matching TRBD2. The V gene's germline CDR1 is SQVTM and CDR2 ANQGSEA. The CDR3 loop spans 16 amino acids. The V and J ends lost 4 bases and 0 bases, in that order; junction bases with no gene match: 9.

The V and J genes are TRBV4-3 and TRBJ2-1; unclear D gene. Trimming stripped 1 base from V and 10 bases from J, with 20 bases between. Germline CDR1 LGHNA, CDR2 YSLEER. The CDR3 sequence is 16 residues long. The DNA of the CDR3 is TGCGCCAGCAGCCAAGGTTCGTCGACTCTTCATCGGGAGCAGTTCTTC. Translation gives CASSQGSSTLHREQFF.

This clonotype was detected many times. The chain links TRBV10-3 to TRBJ2-7; no clear D gene. CDR3 size: 12 residues. The germline V and J ends were trimmed by 3 bases and 3 bases, with 6 bases remaining between them. CDR1 ENHRY and CDR2 SYGVKD come from the germline V gene. The CDR3 DNA is TGTGCCATCAGTGAAACGAACTACGAGCAGTACTTC. Its protein product is CAISETNYEQYF.